These 23 T cell receptor beta chains were all obtained from the same sample, sequenced in a study of cytomegalovirus exposure and HLA in healthy donors. PCR amplification relied on 60 Vbeta primers (plus 13 Jbeta primers). The data were produced by immunoSEQ multiplex PCR, yet TCRdb's version contains in-frame clones alone and is incomplete. The repertoire holds 80,000 to 100,000 clones, with around 86% as singletons. Input material: PBMCs. The receptors were sampled from a female donor in good health and CMV-seropositive.

The CDR3 DNA sequence: TGTGCCACCAGCAGAGCGGAGGGCCCCTACGAGCAGTACTTC. This sequence encodes CATSRAEGPYEQYF. V usage is TRBV15 and J usage is TRBJ2-7, with TRBD2 as a possible D gene (6 bases). With 1 base removed from V and 2 bases from J, the gap between germline ends came to 9 bases. This CDR3 region has 14 residues. Germline V lookup: CDR1 LNHNV, CDR2 YYDKDF (reference sequence).

The J gene is TRBJ1-5, the V gene TRBV6-1; D not resolved. Per germline, CDR1 MNHNS and CDR2 SASEGT. CDR3 length: 16 amino acids. Trimming removed 4 bases at V and 6 bases at J, with 19 bases between. In DNA form, the CDR3 reads TGTGCCAGCAGTGGAGCGGCAGGAGGCGGGATTCAGCCCCAGCATTTT. It is translated as CASSGAAGGGIQPQHF.

V gene TRBV2 combines with J gene TRBJ1-2, with TRBD1 matching over 9 bases. Germline assignment: CDR1 SNHLY and CDR2 FYNNEI. The V gene end was trimmed by 6 bases and the J gene end by 6 bases; junction bases not matched to a gene: 11. The CDR3 length is 15 residues. CDR3: CASRPGTGIFHGYTF. As DNA, the CDR3 is TGTGCCAGCAGACCCGGGACAGGGATTTTCCATGGCTACACCTTC.

This clone has only one observation. J is TRBJ2-1 and V is TRBV6-6; the D is unclear. The CDR3 is made up of 11 amino acids. V was pared by 0 bases and J by 10 bases, with 4 bases between. Germline CDR1 reads MNHNY; CDR2 reads SVGAGI (reference sequence). The CDR3 is CASSYSQEQFF. DNA for the CDR3: TGTGCCAGCAGTTACTCCCAGGAGCAGTTCTTC.

This sequence joins TRBV15 and TRBJ2-7; 8 positions agree with TRBD1. The CDR3 length is 15 residues. The V and J ends lost 1 base and 1 base, in that order; junction bases with no gene match: 3. The germline V gene has CDR1 LNHNV and CDR2 YYDKDF (reference sequence). In nucleotides, the CDR3 is TGTGCCACCAGCAGAGCCCGACAGGGGTCCTACGAGCAGTACTTC. Translated, it gives CATSRARQGSYEQYF.

The V call is TRBV7-9, the J call TRBJ2-5; no clear D gene. Germline CDR1 is SEHNR and CDR2 is FQNEAQ (reference sequence). This CDR3 spans 14 amino acids. Trimming pared 5 bases from V and 7 bases from J, leaving 17 bases between. The DNA of the CDR3 is TGTGCCAGCAGCCCCCCTTACCTCAGGTCGACCCAGTACTTC. Its translation: CASSPPYLRSTQYF.

This sequence joins TRBV5-6 and TRBJ1-2; D is perhaps TRBD1 (6 bases). Trimming took off 3 bases at V and 4 bases at J, with 19 bases between the two ends. The CDR3 consists of 16 residues. From germline, CDR1 is SGHDT and CDR2 YYEEEE. CDR3 sequence: CASSSGGGVPPYGYTF. As DNA, the CDR3 is TGTGCCAGCAGCTCTGGGGGGGGCGTGCCCCCCTATGGCTACACCTTC.

The chain uses TRBV5-1 and TRBJ1-2, with D possibly matching TRBD1 (5 bases). CDR3 size: 16 residues. Germline CDR1 and CDR2: SGHRS and YFSETQ. Trimming pared 4 bases from V and 6 bases from J, leaving 22 bases between. CDR3: CASSADPGLTFDGYTF. The CDR3 DNA reads as TGCGCCAGCAGCGCCGACCCGGGACTGACCTTCGATGGCTACACCTTC.

V gene TRBV5-1 combines with J gene TRBJ1-2; D is undetermined. CDR1 is SGHRS and CDR2 is YFSETQ in the germline V gene. CDR3 length equals 15 residues. V was cut by 2 bases and J by 3 bases, with 14 bases left in between. The CDR3 protein is CASSFTGSGDYGYTF. The CDR3 bases are TGCGCCAGCAGCTTTACCGGGAGCGGGGACTATGGCTACACCTTC.

This chain connects TRBV5-4 to TRBJ2-3; 13 bases agree with TRBD2. V shed 1 base and J 0 bases; nucleotides not matched to a gene: 5. The V gene's germline CDR1 is SGHNT and CDR2 YYREEE (reference sequence). This CDR3 spans 18 amino acids. This CDR3 reads CASSLLLAGGPSTDTQYF. DNA for the CDR3: TGTGCCAGCAGCTTGTTACTAGCGGGAGGGCCAAGCACAGATACGCAGTATTTT.

The V and J genes are TRBV10-1 and TRBJ2-4, with 9 bases identical to TRBD1. Germline CDR1 WNHNN, CDR2 SYGVQD (reference sequence). The CDR3 loop spans 14 amino acids. The trim removed 2 bases at V and 9 bases at J, leaving 5 bases unmatched. The CDR3 loop reads CASSERTGESIQYF. CDR3 sequence (DNA): TGCGCCAGCAGTGAGAGGACAGGGGAATCCATTCAGTACTTC.

V gene TRBV28 combines with J gene TRBJ1-2; 10 nucleotides line up with TRBD1. V shed 11 bases, J shed 5 bases, and the junction held 17 bases outside the gene matches. CDR3 size: 16 residues. Germline V gene lookup returns CDR1 MDHEN and CDR2 SYDVKM. CDR3 region: CACDSGQGIFGYGYTF. The CDR3 DNA is TGTGCCTGCGATTCGGGACAGGGGATCTTTGGTTATGGCTACACCTTC.

The V and J genes are TRBV29-1 and TRBJ2-7; 8 nucleotides match TRBD2. This CDR3 contains 15 residues. Germline-derived CDR1 and CDR2 are SQVTM and ANQGSEA. The CDR3 nucleotides are TGCTCCTCGGGAGGGGCAGGGTGGAGGGCCTACGAGCAGTACTTC. It yields the protein CSSGGAGWRAYEQYF.

This clone was detected once. The chain joins TRBV6-5 to TRBJ2-1, with TRBD1 as a possible D gene (6 bases). The V end lost 6 bases, the J end lost 6 bases, and 18 bases lay between the germline ends. The CDR3 has 15 amino acids. The V gene's germline CDR1 is MNHEY and CDR2 SVGAGI. DNA of the CDR3: TGTGCCAGCAGCCCCTCGGCCTTAGGGGGCAATGAGCAGTTCTTC. It is translated as CASSPSALGGNEQFF.

This chain uses TRBV19 with TRBJ1-4; perhaps TRBD1 as D (5 bases). The germline gives CDR1 LNHDA, CDR2 SQIVND (reference sequence). V lost 4 bases to trimming and J lost 8 bases, with 17 bases between them. The CDR3 consists of 15 residues. In DNA form, the CDR3 reads TGTGCCAGTAGTACTTCGGGGGTGTCTGGCGAAAAACTGTTTTTT. Its translation is CASSTSGVSGEKLFF.

The chain carries TRBV6-5 and TRBJ1-3; 7 positions agree with TRBD1. V gave up 6 bases and J gave up 4 bases; unmatched junction bases: 3. CDR1 and CDR2 from the germline V gene are MNHEY and SVGAGI. The CDR3 is 13 amino acids. Written as DNA, the CDR3 is TGTGCCAGCAGAAGGGGGCACGGAAACACCATATATTTT. Translated, it gives CASRRGHGNTIYF.

The chain joins TRBV14 to TRBJ1-2, with D hard to call. This CDR3 spans 12 amino acids. The V end lost 0 bases, the J end lost 4 bases, and 3 bases lay between the germline ends. The germline gives CDR1 SGHDN, CDR2 FVKESK. Written as DNA, the CDR3 is TGTGCCAGCAGCCAAGACTTCTATGGCTACACCTTC. This translates into CASSQDFYGYTF.

The V and J genes are TRBV10-1 and TRBJ2-1; 7 bases match TRBD1. V shed 10 bases and J 9 bases; nucleotides not matched to a gene: 12. The CDR3 spans 13 residues. Germline-derived CDR1 and CDR2 are WNHNN and SYGVQD (reference sequence). This chain's CDR3 is CATNRGRGGEQFF. The CDR3 DNA reads as TGCGCCACCAACAGGGGCCGGGGCGGTGAGCAGTTCTTC.

V gene TRBV7-9 combines with J gene TRBJ2-1; weak D call: TRBD2 (6 bases). This CDR3 is built from 12 residues. Germline V gene lookup returns CDR1 SEHNR and CDR2 FQNEAQ (reference sequence). The V end lost 5 bases, the J end lost 6 bases, and 8 bases lay between the germline ends. For the CDR3, the DNA is TGTGCCAGCAGCCGCGGGGCCAATGAGCAGTTCTTC. Its protein is CASSRGANEQFF. Full variable domain (missing parts from reference TRBV7-9 and TRBJ2-1): DTGVSQNPRHKITKRGQNVTFRCDPISEHNRLYWYRQTLGQGPEFLTYFQNEAQLEKSRLLSDRFSAERPKGSFSTLEIQRTEQGDSAMYLCASSRGANEQFFGPGTRLTVL.

The chain links TRBV7-9 to TRBJ2-3; 10 positions match TRBD2. CDR1 and CDR2 from the germline V gene are SEHNR and FQNEAQ (reference sequence). V lost 5 bases to trimming and J lost 0 bases; unmatched junction nucleotides: 5. The CDR3 sequence is 16 residues long. The CDR3 coding sequence is TGTGCCAGCAGCCTACGGACTAGCGGAAGCACAGATACGCAGTATTTT. This codes for CASSLRTSGSTDTQYF.

V gene TRBV5-6 combines with J gene TRBJ1-1, with 9 positions matching TRBD1. The V gene's germline CDR1 is SGHDT and CDR2 YYEEEE. With 3 bases clipped from V and 8 bases from J, the junction kept 2 bases outside the gene matches. The CDR3 covers 12 residues. CDR3 nucleotides: TGTGCCAGCAGCTGGGGGACAGGGGAAGCTTTCTTT. Translation: CASSWGTGEAFF.

The chain combines TRBV6-4 with TRBJ2-2, with a tentative D call TRBD1 (5 bases). The V gene's germline CDR1 is MRHNA and CDR2 SNTAGT. The CDR3 is made up of 13 amino acids. V was clipped by 6 bases and J by 5 bases, with 10 bases between them. This CDR3 is CASSRGQTGELFF. CDR3 DNA sequence: TGTGCCAGCAGCCGAGGACAAACCGGGGAGCTGTTTTTT.

The chain couples TRBV5-1 to TRBJ1-1; D unresolved. Germline lookup yields CDR1 SGHRS and CDR2 YFSETQ. The CDR3 is made up of 14 amino acids. V lost 4 bases and J 4 bases, leaving 14 bases between the germline ends. CDR3 bases: TGCGCCAGCAGCAAAGGGAGTTTGGGCACTGAAGCTTTCTTT. Encoded protein: CASSKGSLGTEAFF.